This is a list of T cell receptor beta chains from one sample in a study of a mutant IDH1 vaccine in newly diagnosed glioma. These receptors' antigens are unknown. Assay: immunoSEQ multiplex PCR; the TCRdb copy retains only in-frame clones and omits some. The table has roughly 22,000 clones, roughly nine tenths seen once; the top ten hold roughly 5%. Material: PBMCs, obtained from a glioma patient whose treatment included an IDH1 peptide vaccine. Receptor source: a woman in her 40s with glioma. Both conserved end residues are part of each CDR3. D genes are given only for firm matches. Clone size appears in some rows only: once, few, many, or a class for an expanded clone.

-	-	TRBV6-5	TRBJ1-5	CASGQYNQPQHF	TGTGCCAGCGGACAGTATAATCAGCCCCAGCATTTT
-	-	TRBV10-3	TRBJ2-7	CAIRGDGSYEQYF	TGTGCCATCAGGGGGGACGGGTCCTACGAGCAGTACTTC
-	-	TRBV27	TRBJ2-1	CASSLVRGAYNEQFF	TGTGCCAGCAGTTTAGTCCGGGGCGCCTACAATGAGCAGTTCTTC
-	-	TRBV2	TRBJ1-1	CASSRFLGTTEAFF	TGTGCCAGCAGTAGATTCTTGGGGACCACTGAAGCTTTCTTT
TRBD2	-	TRBV13	TRBJ2-7	CASRRAGGPYEQYF	TGTGCCAGCCGAAGAGCGGGAGGTCCCTACGAGCAGTACTTC
TRBD1	once	TRBV7-2	TRBJ1-4	CASSSSPRQGDEKLFF	TGTGCCAGCAGCTCAAGCCCCCGACAGGGTGATGAAAAACTGTTTTTT
-	-	TRBV7-7	TRBJ2-5	CASSLAGRVETQYF	TGTGCTAGCAGCTTAGCAGGCAGGGTGGAGACCCAGTACTTC
-	-	TRBV5-1	TRBJ1-1	CASSLGRGTEAFF	TGCGCCAGCAGCTTGGGCAGGGGCACTGAAGCTTTCTTT
TRBD1	-	TRBV7-9	TRBJ1-3	CASSLTGTRNTIYF	TGTGCCAGCAGCCTGACAGGGACTCGGAACACCATATATTTT
-	-	TRBV6-5	TRBJ2-7	CASSSNYEQYF	TGTGCCAGCAGTTCAAACTACGAGCAGTACTTC
TRBD1	-	TRBV5-1	TRBJ2-2	CANETGQVTGELFF	TGCGCCAACGAGACAGGGCAGGTCACCGGGGAGCTGTTTTTT
-	-	TRBV2	TRBJ2-5	CASSHGETQYF	TGTGCCAGCAGCCACGGAGAGACCCAGTACTTC
TRBD1	-	TRBV10-2	TRBJ2-1	CAAKDRDSYNEQFF	TGCGCCGCCAAGGACAGGGATTCGTACAATGAGCAGTTCTTC
-	-	TRBV25-1	TRBJ2-3	CASSDGGYLTDTQYF	TGTGCCAGCAGTGACGGAGGATACCTGACAGATACGCAGTATTTT
-	-	TRBV29-1	TRBJ1-2	CSVEGAGSTNYGYTF	TGCAGCGTTGAAGGCGCAGGATCGACTAACTATGGCTACACCTTC
-	-	TRBV2	TRBJ1-2	CASRPGDLGYGYTF	TGTGCCAGCAGACCAGGGGATCTGGGCTATGGCTACACCTTC
-	-	TRBV4-2	TRBJ1-5	CASRDSYANQPQHF	TGTGCCAGCAGGGACAGCTACGCCAATCAGCCCCAGCATTTT
-	-	TRBV4-1	TRBJ2-5	CASSQHGGLFTQYF	TGCGCCAGCAGCCAACACGGAGGACTGTTCACCCAGTACTTC
-	-	TRBV6-6	TRBJ2-2	CASRAQGWTGELFF	TGTGCCAGCAGAGCCCAAGGGTGGACCGGGGAGCTGTTTTTT
-	-	TRBV5-1	TRBJ2-2	CASSLGRGYTGELFF	TGCGCCAGCAGCTTGGGCCGGGGTTACACCGGGGAGCTGTTTTTT
-	-	TRBV5-1	TRBJ2-2	CASSQQRTGELFF	TGCGCCAGCAGCCAGCAGAGGACCGGGGAGCTGTTTTTT
-	-	TRBV30	TRBJ1-5	CAWSHGGAQHF	TGTGCCTGGAGTCACGGGGGGGCCCAGCATTTT
-	-	TRBV4-1	TRBJ2-2	CASSPLGGQDTGELFF	TGCGCCAGCAGCCCCTTAGGGGGTCAGGACACCGGGGAGCTGTTTTTT
-	-	TRBV6-5	TRBJ1-1	CASFGPGGTEAFF	TGTGCCAGTTTTGGCCCGGGCGGGACTGAAGCTTTCTTT
-	-	TRBV7-2	TRBJ2-3	CASSLGGAPDTQYF	TGTGCCAGCAGCTTAGGGGGGGCCCCAGATACGCAGTATTTT
TRBD1	-	TRBV6-1	TRBJ2-2	CASSPAGGTGELFF	TGTGCCAGCAGTCCGGCAGGGGGCACCGGGGAGCTGTTTTTT
-	-	TRBV7-9	TRBJ2-1	CASSSGPPTYNEQFF	TGTGCCAGCAGCTCGGGACCCCCGACCTACAATGAGCAGTTCTTC
TRBD1	-	TRBV7-8	TRBJ2-1	CASSPGTGRYNEQFF	TGTGCCAGCAGCCCCGGGACAGGACGCTACAATGAGCAGTTCTTC
-	-	TRBV19	TRBJ1-1	CASSQQGKRMNTEAFF	TGTGCCAGTAGCCAACAGGGAAAGAGGATGAACACTGAAGCTTTCTTT
-	-	TRBV30	TRBJ1-3	CAWMWGRGRNTIYF	TGTGCCTGGATGTGGGGCAGGGGCAGAAACACCATATATTTT
-	-	TRBV25-1	TRBJ1-2	CASSESMGGMNGYTF	TGTGCCAGCAGTGAATCGATGGGGGGCATGAATGGCTACACCTTC
TRBD1	-	TRBV5-6	TRBJ2-1	CASSFGPTGSGNEQFF	TGTGCCAGCAGCTTCGGCCCGACAGGGTCTGGGAATGAGCAGTTCTTC
-	-	TRBV6-5	TRBJ2-2	CASGLFAGPGELFF	TGTGCCAGCGGCCTATTCGCGGGACCCGGGGAGCTGTTTTTT
-	-	TRBV6-5	TRBJ2-6	CASSQWGSGANVLTF	TGTGCCAGCAGTCAATGGGGCTCTGGGGCCAACGTCCTGACTTTC
TRBD1	-	TRBV29-1	TRBJ1-2	CSASGQGMNYYGYTF	TGCAGCGCATCGGGACAGGGAATGAACTACTATGGCTACACCTTC
-	-	TRBV4-1	TRBJ2-1	CASSQGGLRSYNEQFF	TGCGCCAGCAGCCAAGGGGGGCTAAGGTCCTACAATGAGCAGTTCTTC
-	-	TRBV18	TRBJ2-1	CASSPFGPPRDEQFF	TGTGCCAGCTCACCATTTGGACCCCCGAGGGATGAGCAGTTCTTC
-	-	TRBV19	TRBJ1-2	CASSPTESGYYGYTF	TGTGCCAGTAGTCCCACAGAATCTGGGTACTATGGCTACACCTTC
TRBD1	-	TRBV15	TRBJ1-2	CATSTRRTGYGYTF	TGTGCCACCAGCACCCGCCGGACAGGGTATGGCTACACCTTC
-	-	TRBV29-1	TRBJ2-2	CSALVWSPLLANTGELFF	TGCAGCGCCCTCGTATGGTCCCCTCTACTCGCGAACACCGGGGAGCTGTTTTTT
TRBD1	-	TRBV7-9	TRBJ1-4	CASRRQGKNEKLFF	TGTGCCAGCAGGCGACAGGGGAAAAATGAAAAACTGTTTTTT
-	-	TRBV19	TRBJ1-5	CASSRQGNQPQHF	TGTGCCAGTAGTAGACAGGGCAATCAGCCCCAGCATTTT
TRBD1	-	TRBV7-9	TRBJ1-1	CASSPGDRGAFF	TGTGCCAGCAGCCCGGGGGACAGGGGAGCTTTCTTT
-	-	TRBV27	TRBJ1-2	CASSEGGRYGYTF	TGTGCCAGCAGTGAAGGGGGGCGCTATGGCTACACCTTC
-	-	TRBV11-2	TRBJ1-1	CASSTTGLDEAFF	TGTGCCAGCAGCACAACAGGGCTGGATGAAGCTTTCTTT
-	-	TRBV18	TRBJ1-1	CASSLQPGDTEAFF	TGTGCCAGCTCACTCCAGCCAGGTGACACTGAAGCTTTCTTT
-	once	TRBV6-6	TRBJ2-1	CASSYRPSSSYNEQFF	TGTGCCAGCAGTTACCGGCCTTCCAGCTCCTACAATGAGCAGTTCTTC
TRBD2	once	TRBV30	TRBJ2-3	CVLSPGLAGDTQYF	TGTGTCCTGAGTCCGGGACTAGCGGGAGATACGCAGTATTTT
-	-	TRBV7-9	TRBJ1-2	CASSFVGPYGYTF	TGTGCCAGCAGCTTCGTAGGGCCCTATGGCTACACCTTC
TRBD1	-	TRBV27	TRBJ1-2	CASSQGAPNYGYTF	TGTGCCAGCAGCCAGGGGGCGCCGAACTATGGCTACACCTTC
-	-	TRBV27	TRBJ2-5	CASSLNEQETQYF	TGTGCCAGCAGTTTGAATGAACAAGAGACCCAGTACTTC
TRBD1	-	TRBV2	TRBJ2-1	CARTKTGRYNEQFF	TGTGCCAGGACCAAGACAGGGCGATACAATGAGCAGTTCTTC
-	-	TRBV7-1	TRBJ2-6	CASSWVNTGQSRANVLTF	TGTGCCAGCAGCTGGGTCAACACAGGACAAAGTCGGGCCAACGTCCTGACTTTC